This T cell receptor (beta chain) was sequenced during a study of T-cell reconstitution after alpha-beta-depleted transplantation in children. Study-wide findings and caveats: T-cell numbers and diversity, one year after transplant, stemmed largely from T cells that were newly produced. Several hundred expanded graft clones reportedly supplied alpha-beta T cells about two months after transplant.

This clonotype was counted between two and nine times. Its antigen remains unidentified. As it was prepared, the TCRbeta library received unique molecular identifiers. In TCRdb, the PCR reads were re-called with MiXCR into one record per CDR3 protein. This sample has about 260,000 distinct CDR3 sequences, with just under 8.5% found just once. The V end lost 3 bases, the J end lost 6 bases, and 24 bases lay between the germline ends. Germline-derived CDR1 and CDR2 are KGHSH and LQKENI. There are 17 residues in the CDR3. The origin of this receptor is a male patient younger than 18 who had a stem cell transplant for acute lymphoblastic leukemia, so the T cells may come from the graft donor. V gene TRBV18 combines with J gene TRBJ2-7; perhaps TRBD2 as D (6 bases). This specimen was PBMCs, mostly from graft donor cells, taken 180 days after TCRalphabeta/CD19-depleted stem cell transplant. CDR3 sequence (DNA): TGTGCCAGCTCACCTGGGAACCGGGACTTTCCCCTTGTCGAGCAGTACTTC. Its protein is CASSPGNRDFPLVEQYF.